These 24 T cell receptor beta chains came from one sample sequenced in a study of blood T cell repertoires in COVID-19. The protocol was immunoSEQ multiplex PCR, while the TCRdb copy is restricted to in-frame clones and leaves out a portion. The profile shows 370,000 or so clones, about 89% of them singletons. Material for sequencing was PBMCs or T cells enriched from blood (not recorded which). The source is a man younger than 40 who had recovered from COVID-19.

The chain couples TRBV7-2 to TRBJ2-5; 10 nucleotides line up with TRBD2. From germline, CDR1 is SGHTA and CDR2 FQGNSA. The CDR3 runs 15 residues. Trimming removed 1 base from V and 1 base from J; junction bases left unmatched: 0. DNA of the CDR3: TGTGCCAGCAGCTTAGGGACTAGCGGCCAAGAGACCCAGTACTTC. Its protein is CASSLGTSGQETQYF.

The chain joins TRBV14 to TRBJ1-2; unclear D gene. The CDR3 length is 13 residues. The germline V gene has CDR1 SGHDN and CDR2 FVKESK. The V end lost 0 bases, the J end lost 5 bases, and 7 bases lay between the germline ends. The CDR3, as DNA: TGTGCCAGCAGCCAAGATTACCGGTATGGCTACACCTTC. Translated: CASSQDYRYGYTF.

The gene calls are TRBV19 and TRBJ2-5; D is perhaps TRBD2 (5 bases). The germline V and J ends were trimmed by 7 bases and 0 bases, with 12 bases remaining between them. The CDR3 consists of 14 residues. The germline V gene encodes CDR1 LNHDA and CDR2 SQIVND (reference sequence). The chain's CDR3 is CASTEGAHQETQYF. The CDR3 DNA is TGTGCCAGTACTGAGGGAGCCCACCAAGAGACCCAGTACTTC.

V is TRBV11-2 and J is TRBJ2-7, with TRBD2 as a possible D gene (5 bases). Germline lookup yields CDR1 SGHAT and CDR2 FQNNGV. Trimming cost V 6 bases and J 7 bases, with 16 bases left between them. CDR3 length equals 13 residues. The CDR3 is CASSPGSGGEQYF. The CDR3 DNA follows: TGTGCCAGCAGTCCGGGAAGTGGCGGGGAGCAGTACTTC.

The chain recombines TRBV5-1 with TRBJ2-2; unclear D gene. The CDR3 is 16 amino acids. The V gene lost 4 bases and the J gene lost 0 bases, with 13 bases spanning the gap. Germline lookup yields CDR1 SGHRS and CDR2 YFSETQ. CDR3 DNA sequence: TGCGCCAGCAGCGCCTTTGCAGGCTCGAACACCGGGGAGCTGTTTTTT. Translating it yields CASSAFAGSNTGELFF.

The chain recombines TRBV18 with TRBJ1-1; D uncertain. The CDR3 extends over 14 amino acids. V lost 6 bases to trimming and J lost 1 base, with 12 bases between them. Germline loops: CDR1 KGHSH, CDR2 LQKENI. CDR3 coding DNA: TGTGCCAGCTCGCTCCAGGCCCAGAACACTGAAGCTTTCTTT. This translates into CASSLQAQNTEAFF.

This clone was observed once. V is TRBV6-2 or TRBV6-3 and J is TRBJ2-2; 11 nucleotides align to TRBD2. J was trimmed by 7 bases and V by 0 bases; bases with no gene match: 4. Germline V gene sequence: CDR1 MNHEY, CDR2 SVGEGT. The CDR3 sequence is 16 residues long. This CDR3 is CASSYSPSGGLGELFF. CDR3 sequence (DNA): TGTGCCAGCAGTTACTCGCCTAGCGGGGGGCTCGGGGAGCTGTTTTTT.

This rearrangement joins TRBV5-1 to TRBJ2-7; tentatively, D is TRBD2 (5 bases). The germline V gene encodes CDR1 SGHRS and CDR2 YFSETQ. The CDR3 loop spans 14 amino acids. V was shortened by 0 bases and J by 0 bases, with 7 bases between the two germline ends. DNA for the CDR3: TGCGCCAGCAGCTTGGACGGGATCTCCTACGAGCAGTACTTC. It yields the protein CASSLDGISYEQYF.

The J gene is TRBJ1-1, the V gene TRBV28, with 7 bases aligning to TRBD1. Germline CDR1 reads MDHEN; CDR2 reads SYDVKM. V lost 5 bases to trimming and J lost 7 bases; unmatched junction nucleotides: 7. There are 13 residues in the CDR3. The CDR3 DNA reads as TGTGCCAGCAGTGGTGGGACAGCCCGTGAAGCTTTCTTT. Protein sequence: CASSGGTAREAFF.

The V call is TRBV19, the J call TRBJ1-2, with 7 bases lining up with TRBD1. Germline V gives CDR1 LNHDA, CDR2 SQIVND (reference sequence). This CDR3 comprises 14 residues. The V and J ends lost 6 bases and 5 bases, in that order; junction bases with no gene match: 9. In nucleotides, the CDR3 is TGTGCCAGTAGCCGCGGACAGGACTTTTATGGCTACACCTTC. Protein: CASSRGQDFYGYTF.

The chain is built from TRBV10-2 and TRBJ1-1; TRBD1 aligns across 9 bases. This CDR3 has 14 residues. J lost 2 bases, V lost 7 bases, and 5 bases had no gene match. Germline V lookup: CDR1 WSHSY, CDR2 SAAADI. This CDR3 reads CASTPGQGNTEAFF. The CDR3 DNA reads TGCGCCAGCACCCCGGGACAGGGAAACACTGAAGCTTTCTTT.

The chain recombines TRBV5-4 with TRBJ2-7; TRBD1 agrees at 11 bases. The J segment lost 4 bases and the V segment lost 4 bases, leaving 10 bases of the junction unmatched. This CDR3 has 16 amino acids. Germline CDR1 reads SGHNT; CDR2 reads YYREEE (reference sequence). The DNA for the CDR3 is TGTGCCAGCAGCCTGTTCCGGGACAGGGGGTTTTACGAGCAGTACTTC. As protein: CASSLFRDRGFYEQYF.

V usage is TRBV7-2 and J usage is TRBJ2-1; 12 bases fit TRBD2. The junction had 4 bases not matched to a gene; V was cut back by 3 bases and J by 7 bases. CDR3 length: 15 residues. Germline CDR1 SGHTA, CDR2 FQGNSA. The CDR3 region has the DNA TGTGCCAGCAGCTTCAGGACTAGCGGGGTGAATGAGCAGTTCTTC. This translates into CASSFRTSGVNEQFF.

This clone was detected only once. This chain links TRBV18 with TRBJ2-5; D not resolved. Deletions cut 2 bases from V and 4 bases from J, with 8 bases between. The germline CDR1 and CDR2 sequences are KGHSH and LQKENI. The CDR3 contains 13 residues. CDR3 bases: TGTGCCAGCTCACCATCGAACGGAGAGACCCAGTACTTC. It codes for CASSPSNGETQYF.

Comment on this clone: This sample includes further DNA sequences coding for the same CDR3. The chain couples TRBV6-5 to TRBJ2-3, with D perhaps matching TRBD2 (5 bases). Trimming took 5 bases from V and 6 from J, leaving 9 bases between them. This CDR3 is 12 amino acids long. The germline V gene encodes CDR1 MNHEY and CDR2 SVGAGI. The CDR3 coding sequence is TGTGCCAGCAGTCCAGGCGGGGATACGCAGTATTTT. This sequence encodes CASSPGGDTQYF.

This chain uses TRBV19 with TRBJ2-1, with 15 nucleotides matching TRBD2. This CDR3 spans 15 amino acids. J gave up 5 bases and V 9 bases, and 5 bases lay outside the gene matches. Germline V lookup: CDR1 LNHDA, CDR2 SQIVND (reference sequence). The CDR3 is CASRTSGGAHNEQFF. The CDR3 region has the DNA TGTGCCAGCCGGACTAGCGGGGGGGCCCACAATGAGCAGTTCTTC.

The chain is built from TRBV18 and TRBJ2-7; D possibly corresponds to TRBD1 (6 bases). The germline V gene encodes CDR1 KGHSH and CDR2 LQKENI. V was pared by 6 bases and J by 0 bases, with 15 bases between. The CDR3 loop spans 15 amino acids. CDR3 nucleotides: TGTGCCAGCTCCCTGACAGGAACCATCTCCTACGAGCAGTACTTC. Its translation is CASSLTGTISYEQYF.

This chain connects TRBV15 to TRBJ1-3; possible D gene TRBD1, 6 bases. CDR1 LNHNV and CDR2 YYDKDF come from the germline V gene (reference sequence). V lost 2 bases to trimming and J lost 1 base, with 15 bases between them. The CDR3 sequence is 17 residues long. CDR3 region: CATSRFGTSTSGNTIYF. The CDR3 DNA follows: TGTGCCACCAGCAGATTTGGGACATCCACGTCTGGAAACACCATATATTTT.

This clone showed up just a few times. V is TRBV6-2 or TRBV6-3 and J is TRBJ1-1; maybe TRBD1 (5 bases). Germline V CDR1 and CDR2: MNHEY, SVGEGT. V shed 0 bases and J shed 2 bases, with 7 bases lying between them. The CDR3 is 14 amino acids. The CDR3 nucleotides are TGTGCCAGCAGTTACTCGGGGGGAAACACTGAAGCTTTCTTT. Amino acids: CASSYSGGNTEAFF.

V is TRBV30 and J is TRBJ2-2; unclear D gene. The CDR3 runs to 14 residues. From germline, CDR1 is GTSNPN and CDR2 SVGIG (reference sequence). With 4 bases removed from V and 4 bases from J, the gap between germline ends came to 13 bases. CDR3 bases: TGTGCCTGGATGGTTAGCCCCTTCACCGGGGAGCTGTTTTTT. Translated, it gives CAWMVSPFTGELFF.

This rearrangement joins TRBV4-1 to TRBJ1-5; D is perhaps TRBD1 (5 bases). The V and J ends lost 0 bases and 8 bases respectively, with 17 bases between them. The CDR3 contains 16 residues. Germline V CDR1 and CDR2: MGHRA, YSYEKL. The CDR3 sequence is CASSQEVGQLGKPQHF. CDR3 DNA: TGCGCCAGCAGCCAAGAGGTGGGGCAGCTAGGGAAGCCCCAGCATTTT.

The chain couples TRBV7-3 to TRBJ2-5, with 8 bases fitting TRBD2. CDR3 length: 15 amino acids. The germline V gene encodes CDR1 SGHTA and CDR2 FQGTGA. With 1 base clipped from V and 4 bases from J, the junction kept 5 bases outside the gene matches. The CDR3 region has the DNA TGTGCCAGCAGCTTAAACGGGGGGGAGCGAGAGACCCAGTACTTC. Translating gives CASSLNGGERETQYF.

The chain links TRBV24-1 to TRBJ1-2; the match to TRBD1 covers 9 bases. Losses at the gene ends were 6 bases for V and 8 bases for J; bases not matched to a gene: 6. Germline CDR1 and CDR2: KGHDR and SFDVKD. The CDR3 loop spans 13 amino acids. The CDR3 DNA is TGTGCCACCAGTCCGGGACAGGGAGGAGGCTACACCTTC. Its protein product is CATSPGQGGGYTF.

This clone was seen a single time. The chain is built from TRBV4-1 and TRBJ1-2, with 7 bases identical to TRBD1. The J segment lost 5 bases and the V segment lost 4 bases, leaving 7 bases of the junction unmatched. The length of the CDR3 is 14 residues. Germline V gene data show CDR1 as MGHRA and CDR2 as YSYEKL. For the CDR3, the DNA is TGCGCCAGCAGCCGTGCGGCAGGGGGTTATGGCTACACCTTC. Its protein product is CASSRAAGGYGYTF.